Below, 13 T cell receptor beta chains from the same sample are listed, as sequenced in a study of T cells in Graves' hyperthyroidism and ophthalmopathy. Amplification of TCR beta CDR3 regions used RNA as the template. In the first-round RT-PCR of the TCR CDR3, the HTBI primer set was used. TCRdb reanalysed the multiplex PCR reads using MiXCR and keeps one entry per CDR3 protein. This table has 300,000 to 400,000 distinct CDR3 sequences, roughly 21% appearing once. The sequenced sample was blood. These TCRs come from a woman between 45 and 60 years old with Graves' hyperthyroidism.

This clonotype was seen at least ten times. The chain uses TRBV28 and TRBJ2-5; D possibly matches TRBD1 or TRBD2 (7 bases each). The CDR3 spans 14 residues. The germline V and J ends were trimmed by 5 bases and 2 bases, with 12 bases remaining between them. Germline V CDR1 and CDR2: MDHEN, SYDVKM. This CDR3 reads CASSGAGQQETQYF. CDR3 in DNA: TGTGCCAGCAGTGGAGCGGGACAGCAAGAGACCCAGTACTTC. The full variable domain, completed using reference TRBV28 and TRBJ2-5, is DVKVTQSSRYLVKRTGEKVFLECVQDMDHENMFWYRQDPGLGLRLIYFSYDVKMKEKGDIPEGYSVSREKKERFSLILESASTNQTSMYLCASSGAGQQETQYFGPGTRLLVL.

V is TRBV27 and J is TRBJ2-7; 7 bases align to TRBD1. Germline V lookup: CDR1 MNHEY, CDR2 SMNVEV (reference sequence). CDR3 length: 15 residues. J was trimmed by 2 bases and V by 6 bases; bases with no gene match: 10. The CDR3 DNA sequence: TGTGCCAGCAGACCCGGGACAGTTGGGGCCTACGAGCAGTACTTC. Its protein product is CASRPGTVGAYEQYF.

This clonotype has just a few counts. This rearrangement joins TRBV20-1 to TRBJ1-3; D is uncertain. The CDR3 spans 13 residues. Germline assignment: CDR1 DFQATT and CDR2 SNEGSKA (reference sequence). V lost 3 bases and J lost 3, with 9 bases in between. The CDR3 loop reads CSARGTRGNTIYF. CDR3 in DNA: TGCAGTGCTAGGGGAACACGTGGAAACACCATATATTTT.

This sequence joins TRBV4-2 and TRBJ2-5; 13 nucleotides match TRBD2. The V segment lost 0 bases and the J segment 2 bases; nucleotides outside the gene matches: 3. The germline CDR1 and CDR2 sequences are LGHNA and YNFKEQ. This CDR3 contains 17 residues. The DNA of the CDR3 is TGTGCCAGCAGCCAAGATGGGACTAGCGGGGTTCAAGAGACCCAGTACTTC. Protein sequence: CASSQDGTSGVQETQYF.

The rearrangement joins TRBV2 to TRBJ1-5; no clear D gene. V lost 2 bases and J 2 bases, leaving 7 bases between the germline ends. This CDR3 spans 14 amino acids. CDR1 is SNHLY and CDR2 is FYNNEI in the germline V gene. CDR3 sequence: CASSEIIRNQPQHF. The CDR3 DNA reads as TGTGCCAGCAGTGAAATCATCCGCAATCAGCCCCAGCATTTT.

The sample holds many counts of this clonotype. This chain links TRBV9 with TRBJ2-2; D is ambiguous. Looked up from germline, CDR1 is SGDLS and CDR2 is YYNGEE. The CDR3 runs 14 residues. With 0 bases removed from V and 4 bases from J, the gap between germline ends came to 7 bases. The CDR3 bases are TGTGCCAGCAGCGTAGGGCGGAGCACCGGGGAGCTGTTTTTT. Amino acids: CASSVGRSTGELFF.

In its sample, this clonotype was seen a few times. This chain links TRBV11-2 with TRBJ1-2; D unclear. Germline V gene sequence: CDR1 SGHAT, CDR2 FQNNGV. V was cut by 3 bases and J by 7 bases, with 12 bases left in between. This CDR3 has 13 amino acids. CDR3 region: CASSFGVLGGYTF. The CDR3 DNA sequence: TGTGCCAGCAGCTTTGGGGTGTTAGGTGGCTACACCTTC.

This clonotype appeared many times. CDR3 in amino acids: CASSHSLRAPWPNYGYTF. CDR3 bases: TGCGCCAGCAGCCACTCCCTTCGGGCGCCCTGGCCAAACTATGGCTACACCTTC. This chain links TRBV4-1 with TRBJ1-2, with D hard to call. Trimming took 3 bases from V and 2 from J, leaving 22 bases between them. Germline-derived CDR1 and CDR2 are MGHRA and YSYEKL. This CDR3 has 18 amino acids.

This clonotype was observed many times. The J gene is TRBJ2-1, the V gene TRBV15; weak D call: TRBD1 (6 bases). Deletions cut 5 bases from V and 3 bases from J, with 14 bases between. CDR1 and CDR2 (germline): LNHNV, YYDKDF (reference sequence). The CDR3 has 15 residues. This CDR3 reads CATSGQGIFYNEQFF. The DNA for the CDR3 is TGTGCCACCAGCGGTCAGGGGATTTTCTACAATGAGCAGTTCTTC.

This clonotype was picked up many times. The chain has TRBV7-9 and TRBJ2-4; D not certain. The length of the CDR3 is 13 residues. Germline CDR1 reads SEHNR; CDR2 reads FQNEAQ (reference sequence). Trimming stripped 5 bases from V and 6 bases from J, with 11 bases between. The CDR3 here is CASSLPVGNIQYF. CDR3 bases: TGTGCCAGCAGCCTCCCGGTCGGAAACATTCAGTACTTC. The full variable domain, rest sourced from reference TRBV7-9 and TRBJ2-4, is DTGVSQNPRHKITKRGQNVTFRCDPISEHNRLYWYRQTLGQGPEFLTYFQNEAQLEKSRLLSDRFSAERPKGSFSTLEIQRTEQGDSAMYLCASSLPVGNIQYFGAGTRLSVL.

The table lists this clonotype with a few counts. This chain links TRBV7-9 with TRBJ1-2, with 8 bases identical to TRBD1. J lost 8 bases, V lost 1 base, and 6 bases had no gene match. CDR3 length: 14 amino acids. Germline loops: CDR1 SEHNR, CDR2 FQNEAQ (reference sequence). In nucleotides, the CDR3 is TGTGCCAGCAGCTTAGGAGTCGACAGGGGCGGCTACACCTTC. It yields the protein CASSLGVDRGGYTF.

This clonotype was picked up one time. This rearrangement joins TRBV14 to TRBJ2-1; 14 positions agree with TRBD2. Germline trimming cut 10 bases from V and 1 base from J; bases unmatched to any gene: 15. CDR1 and CDR2 (germline): SGHDN, FVKESK. The CDR3 spans 19 residues. The DNA of the CDR3 is TGTGCCACCTCCCTTTTGGCAGGACTAGCGGGAGGATCCTACAATGAGCAGTTCTTC. This codes for CATSLLAGLAGGSYNEQFF.

Ten or more counts support this clonotype. The CDR3 region is CSAPRGGAGGNIQYF. CDR3 DNA: TGCAGTGCTCCCAGAGGGGGGGCCGGGGGAAACATTCAGTACTTC. The chain is built from TRBV20-1 and TRBJ2-4; D perhaps matches TRBD2 (7 bases). Germline-derived CDR1 and CDR2 are DFQATT and SNEGSKA (reference sequence). Between the trimmed V and J ends, which lost 5 bases and 6 bases, there was a span of 20 bases. The CDR3 is 15 amino acids.